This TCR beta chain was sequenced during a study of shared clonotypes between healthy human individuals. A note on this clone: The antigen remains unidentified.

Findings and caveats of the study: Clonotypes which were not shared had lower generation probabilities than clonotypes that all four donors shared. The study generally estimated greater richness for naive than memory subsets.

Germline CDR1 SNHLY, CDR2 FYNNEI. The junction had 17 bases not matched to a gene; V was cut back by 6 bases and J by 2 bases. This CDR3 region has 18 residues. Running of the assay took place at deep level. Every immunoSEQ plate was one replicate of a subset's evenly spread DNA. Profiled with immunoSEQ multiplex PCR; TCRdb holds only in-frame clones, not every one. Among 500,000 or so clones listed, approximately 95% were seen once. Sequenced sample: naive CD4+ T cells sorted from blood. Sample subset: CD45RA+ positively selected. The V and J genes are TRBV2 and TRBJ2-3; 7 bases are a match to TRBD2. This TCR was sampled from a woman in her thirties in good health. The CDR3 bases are TGTGCCAGCAGCGCCGGGCGGGAGACTAGCATAGTCACAGATACGCAGTATTTT. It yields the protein CASSAGRETSIVTDTQYF.